The clone carrying this T cell receptor (beta chain) was picked up many times. Its antigen remains unidentified. MiXCR, applied by TCRdb to the RT-PCR reads, yields one record per CDR3 protein. The sample consists of about 800,000 distinct CDR3 sequences, less than 25% of them appearing once. The data stem from a study of response to subunit inactivated influenza vaccine. Deletions cut 5 bases from V and 7 bases from J, with 15 bases between. This CDR3 spans 14 amino acids. Study results and caveats: The authors suggested that every seasonal influenza vaccination recruits few new T cells.

V is TRBV12-3 or TRBV12-4 and J is TRBJ2-1; possible D gene TRBD2, 5 bases. This sample comprised PBMCs from blood, obtained about 5 days after vaccination. This TCR came from a man in his fifties or sixties who received an inactivated influenza vaccine. CDR3 sequence (DNA): TGTGCCAGCAGTCCATCCTCGTCGGGGAATGAGCAGTTCTTC. It yields the protein CASSPSSSGNEQFF.